This T cell receptor beta chain was observed in a study of regulatory T cells in long-lasting Graves disease. The overall study: Less than 3 months of antithyroid drugs had been taken by newly diagnosed Graves' patients. General study results and limits: Accuracy could have been hurt by small sample size.

In building TCR beta libraries, iRepertoire HTBI primers were used together with Arm-PCR of CDR3 regions. TCRdb processed the multiplex PCR reads anew with MiXCR; each CDR3 protein has one entry. This sample has over 350,000 distinct CDR3 sequences, with around 15% found just once. Noted time point: newly diagnosed GD, antithyroid drugs for less than 3 months. RNA isolated from PBMCs was used to make the TCR library. A remark on this clonotype: Antigen specificity is unknown.

V lost 3 bases to trimming and J lost 3 bases, with 6 bases between them. Looked up from germline, CDR1 is WSHSY and CDR2 is SAAADI. CDR3 length: 12 amino acids. In addition, the sample was reused for a study of T cells in Graves' hyperthyroidism and ophthalmopathy. That source reports: Clinical symptoms, serum thyroxine, TRAb, thyroid ultrasound and orbital computed tomography informed diagnoses.

This TCR was sampled from a woman in her 50s with Graves disease. The chain employs TRBV10-2 and TRBJ2-7; D call uncertain. The input for sequencing was peripheral blood mononuclear cells (PBMCs), taken at new diagnosis, from a patient treated with antithyroid drugs. The CDR3 bases are TGCGCCAGCAGTGACAGGCGCTACGAGCAGTACTTC. It encodes CASSDRRYEQYF.